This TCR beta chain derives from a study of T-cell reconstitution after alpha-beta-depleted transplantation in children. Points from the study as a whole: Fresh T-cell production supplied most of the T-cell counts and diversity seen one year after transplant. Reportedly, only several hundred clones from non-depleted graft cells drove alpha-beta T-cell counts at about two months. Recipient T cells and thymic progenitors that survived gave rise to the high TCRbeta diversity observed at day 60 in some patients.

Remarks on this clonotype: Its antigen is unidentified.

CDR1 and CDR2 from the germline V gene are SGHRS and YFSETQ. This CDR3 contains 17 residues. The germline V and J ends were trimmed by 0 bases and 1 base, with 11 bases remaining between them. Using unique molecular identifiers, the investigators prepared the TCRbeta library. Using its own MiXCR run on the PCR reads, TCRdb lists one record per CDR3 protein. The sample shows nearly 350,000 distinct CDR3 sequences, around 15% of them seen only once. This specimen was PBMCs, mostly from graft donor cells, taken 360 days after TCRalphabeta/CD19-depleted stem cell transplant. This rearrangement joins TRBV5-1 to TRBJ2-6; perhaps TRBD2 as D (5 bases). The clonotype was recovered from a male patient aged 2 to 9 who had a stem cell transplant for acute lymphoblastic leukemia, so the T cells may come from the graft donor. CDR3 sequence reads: CASSLASSGSGANVLTF. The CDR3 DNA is TGCGCCAGCAGCTTGGCCTCCTCGGGGTCTGGGGCCAACGTCCTGACTTTC. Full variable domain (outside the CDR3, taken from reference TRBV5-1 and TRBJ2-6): KAGVTQTPRYLIKTRGQQVTLSCSPISGHRSVSWYQQTPGQGLQFLFEYFSETQRNKGNFPGRFSGRQFSNSRSEMNVSTLELGDSALYLCASSLASSGSGANVLTFGAGSRLTVL.